A selection of T cell receptor beta chains follows, all from one sample in a study of CD8+ T cells in alopecia areata. TCRdb's copy holds only in-frame clones and misses some; the assay was immunoSEQ multiplex PCR. The table records 150,000 to 200,000 clones, under 80% of them present only once. The sample was CD4+ T cells sorted from blood, taken at week 49, from a patient treated with tofacitinib. The receptor source for this set is a human donor with alopecia areata. CDR3s include the opening cysteine and the closing phenylalanine or tryptophan. D genes are given only for firm matches. Part of the rows lack a size; the others show once, few, many or a class for expanded clones.

d_call	clone_size	v_call	j_call	cdr3_nt	cdr3_aa
.	few	TRBV23-1	TRBJ1-1	TGCGCCAGCAGCCATATAGGACAGCCTCGACTACCCGCTGAAGCTTTCTTT	CASSHIGQPRLPAEAFF
TRBD1	once	TRBV7-2	TRBJ1-2	TGTGCCAGCAGCTTAGGACAGGGGTCCTATGGCTACACCTTC	CASSLGQGSYGYTF
.	.	TRBV30	TRBJ2-7	TGTGCCTGGAGTGCAAAGCTTTACGAGCAGTACTTC	CAWSAKLYEQYF
.	.	TRBV7-3	TRBJ2-6	TGTGCCAGCAGCATAGGATTATCAAGGCCTGGGGCCAACGTCCTGACTTTC	CASSIGLSRPGANVLTF
.	.	TRBV18	TRBJ2-7	TGTGCCAGCTCACCAATTCGCGGCTACGAGCAGTACTTC	CASSPIRGYEQYF
TRBD1	.	TRBV6-1	TRBJ2-1	TGTGCCAGCAGTGGGGGACAGGGGCGAGAGCAGTTCTTC	CASSGGQGREQFF
.	.	TRBV21-1	TRBJ1-2	TGTGCCAGCAGCAAAGTACGACAGGGTAACTATGGCTACACCTTC	CASSKVRQGNYGYTF
TRBD1	few	TRBV10-3	TRBJ2-2	TGTGCCATCAGTGAGGACAGGGTCGGCGGGGAGCTGTTTTTT	CAISEDRVGGELFF
TRBD2	.	TRBV9	TRBJ2-3	TGTGCCAGCAGCGTAGCCCCGACTAGCGGGGAGAGCACAGATACGCAGTATTTT	CASSVAPTSGESTDTQYF
.	few	TRBV27	TRBJ2-3	TGTGCCAGCAGTTCGGGACCACTATCCCCATATTTT	CASSSGPLSPYF
.	many	TRBV12-5	TRBJ1-6	TGTGCTAGTTGTGGGGATAATTCACCCCTCCACTTT	CASCGDNSPLHF
.	.	TRBV30	TRBJ2-7	TGTGCCTGGAGTTTTTGGGGGGTTGGGAGCGAGCAGTACTTC	CAWSFWGVGSEQYF
.	once	TRBV29-1	TRBJ2-1	TGCAGCGTCTTGGGAGGCCTGTTACGTGACAATGAGCAGTTCTTC	CSVLGGLLRDNEQFF
.	.	TRBV29-1	TRBJ2-6	TGCAGCGTTGAACTCCTCTCTGGGGCCAACGTCCTGACTTTC	CSVELLSGANVLTF
.	.	TRBV29-1	TRBJ2-1	TGCAGCGTTGGTCAGGTAGCCAACAATGAGCAGTTCTTC	CSVGQVANNEQFF
TRBD1	once	TRBV4-3	TRBJ1-6	TGCGCCAGCAGCCTCCGACAGGGGACACCCCTCCACTTT	CASSLRQGTPLHF
.	.	TRBV29-1	TRBJ2-7	TGCAGCGTTGTTGAGGGTTCCTACGAGCAGTACTTC	CSVVEGSYEQYF
.	.	TRBV2	TRBJ1-5	TGTGCCAGCCTCGACAGGAAGGAAGGAAATCAGCCCCAGCATTTT	CASLDRKEGNQPQHF
.	.	TRBV6-5	TRBJ1-5	TGTGCCAGCAGTTACTCTTGGGGGACCGATCAGCCCCAGCATTTT	CASSYSWGTDQPQHF
TRBD2	few	TRBV7-2	TRBJ2-1	TGTGCCAGCAGAGACTTGAAACTAGCGGGGGCCTACAATGAGCAGTTCTTC	CASRDLKLAGAYNEQFF
TRBD2	.	TRBV14	TRBJ2-1	TGTGCCAGCAGCCAAGACTTAGCGGGGGGCTACAATGAGCAGTTCTTC	CASSQDLAGGYNEQFF
.	.	TRBV4-1	TRBJ2-7	TGCGCCAGCAGCCAAACAAGCCTAGGAGAGCAGTACTTC	CASSQTSLGEQYF
.	few	TRBV29-1	TRBJ1-2	TGCAGCGTTGATCCCGGGTGGGACTATGGCTACACCTTC	CSVDPGWDYGYTF
TRBD1	.	TRBV30	TRBJ1-2	TGTGCCTGGAGTGGACAGGGGTTGCTTGGCTACACCTTC	CAWSGQGLLGYTF
.	.	TRBV18	TRBJ2-5	TGTGCCAGCTCACCAGGATTGGTGAAGACCCAGTACTTC	CASSPGLVKTQYF
TRBD1	.	TRBV15	TRBJ2-5	TGTGCCACCAGCAGAGCACAGGGGACGCGGGAGACCCAGTACTTC	CATSRAQGTRETQYF
.	once	TRBV5-1	TRBJ2-1	TGCGCCAGCAGCTTATGGTCTTCGGGGGACTACAATGAGCAGTTCTTC	CASSLWSSGDYNEQFF
.	.	TRBV23-1	TRBJ1-5	TGCGCCAGCAGTCCCGAAAGCCAAAATGATCAGCCCCAGCATTTT	CASSPESQNDQPQHF
.	.	TRBV29-1	TRBJ1-2	TGCAGCGTTACCCCGGATTATGGCTACACCTTC	CSVTPDYGYTF